This T cell receptor (beta chain) was found in a study of blood T cell repertoires in COVID-19. Whole-study context: T cells, B-cell-depleted T cells, or PBMCs supplied cDNA or gDNA.

The authors' processing: Reference gene primer amplification yielded estimated nucleated cell counts. The data were produced by immunoSEQ multiplex PCR, yet TCRdb's version contains in-frame clones alone and is incomplete. That table supplies the V and J calls and clone size; D and trimming were determined from the DNA. This table holds 300,000 to 400,000 clones, roughly 90% found once. This TCR was sampled from a woman in her forties or fifties with active or convalescent COVID-19. The sequencing sample was made of peripheral blood.

CDR3 nucleotides: TGTGCCAGCAGCCCTCTTAATGGGCGTGAAAAACTGTTTTTT. Translation: CASSPLNGREKLFF. This sequence joins TRBV4-2 and TRBJ1-4; D is undetermined. With 4 bases removed from V and 7 bases from J, the gap between germline ends came to 13 bases. Germline V gene data show CDR1 as LGHNA and CDR2 as YNFKEQ. CDR3 length: 14 amino acids.